This paragraph reports one T cell receptor beta chain. Its antigen is not identified. This specimen belongs to a study of blood T cells in healthy people across ages. Study results and caveats: Across the age range, TCR beta diversity per million T cells fell in a roughly linear way.

With a J-beta primer mix and a sample-barcoded 5' primer, a second PCR ran about 7 to 12 cycles. TCRdb processed the 5' RACE reads anew with MiXCR; each CDR3 protein has one entry. Of under 1,000,000 distinct CDR3 sequences in the sample, about 45% were seen once. CDR3 length: 8 amino acids. Germline assignment: CDR1 SGHAT and CDR2 FQDESV (reference sequence). V lost 11 bases to trimming and J lost 7 bases, with 3 bases between them. This receptor was identified in a man aged 80 or over in good health. Sequenced material: blood. This rearrangement joins TRBV11-1 to TRBJ2-1; D unclear. The CDR3 spells CACNEQFF. The CDR3 coding sequence is TGTGCCTGTAATGAGCAGTTCTTC.